The 14 T cell receptor beta chains in this list originate from one sample, sequenced in a study of shared clonotypes between healthy human individuals (dated by TCRdb to about 2020). Libraries were constructed by the immunoSEQ multiplex PCR assay. Imported from immuneACCESS, the table was reduced by TCRdb to in-frame sequences with V and J called. These copies leave out some clones; in studies compared against another copy, an unresolved V gene accounts for under half, and the cause of the remainder is not known. The sample profile shows hundreds of thousands of clones; around 97% of them were found once. The leading ten clones occupy about 0.057% of the sample. The sequencing input was naive CD4+ T cells sorted from blood. The label giving this sample's cell subset or site can be read as: CD45RA+ positively selected. The receptors derive from a woman aged 30 to 39 in good health.

This chain links TRBV4-2 with TRBJ2-7; TRBD2 matches at 15 bases. There are 20 residues in the CDR3. V lost 0 bases and J lost 4; bases outside the gene matches: 13. The germline V gene has CDR1 LGHNA and CDR2 YNFKEQ. CDR3 sequence (DNA): TGTGCCAGCAGCCAAGAAAGAGGACTAGCGGGAGGGCCGGGGGGGTACGAGCAGTACTTC. Encoded protein: CASSQERGLAGGPGGYEQYF.

The V gene is TRBV7-8, the J gene TRBJ2-7, with 8 bases aligning to TRBD2. CDR3 length equals 14 residues. Trimming at V came to 2 bases and at J to 3 bases, leaving 3 bases not matched to a gene. CDR1 and CDR2 (germline): SGHVS, FQNEAQ. CDR3 region: CASSLRLAYYEQYF. The CDR3 DNA sequence: TGTGCCAGCAGCTTACGACTAGCGTACTACGAGCAGTACTTC. Combining the CDR3 with reference TRBV7-8 and TRBJ2-7 gives the whole variable domain GAGVSQSPRYKVAKRGQDVALRCDPISGHVSLFWYQQALGQGPEFLTYFQNEAQLDKSGLPSDRFFAERPEGSVSTLKIQRTQQEDSAVYLCASSLRLAYYEQYFGPGTRLTVT.

The chain uses TRBV28 and TRBJ2-5; 8 bases line up with TRBD1. The CDR3 totals 15 residues. V trimming: 2 bases; J trimming: 4 bases; junction bases outside the gene matches: 6. Germline V lookup: CDR1 MDHEN, CDR2 SYDVKM. The CDR3 is CASSLEQGAGETQYF. The CDR3 DNA follows: TGTGCCAGCAGTTTAGAGCAGGGGGCGGGAGAGACCCAGTACTTC.

CDR3 residues: CASSSPGQGAVYGNTIYF. CDR3 in DNA: TGTGCCAGCAGCTCACCGGGACAGGGGGCAGTATATGGAAACACCATATATTTT. This chain links TRBV28 with TRBJ1-3; TRBD1 aligns across 12 bases. The germline V gene encodes CDR1 MDHEN and CDR2 SYDVKM. This CDR3 contains 18 residues. The junction had 12 bases not matched to a gene; V was cut back by 6 bases and J by 3 bases.

CDR3 amino acids: CASSELNPRAAGELFF. The CDR3 nucleotides are TGTGCCAGCAGTGAATTAAACCCGAGGGCCGCCGGGGAGCTGTTTTTT. The chain carries TRBV6-1 and TRBJ2-2; tentative D call: TRBD2 (5 bases). CDR3 size: 16 residues. Trimming pared 2 bases from V and 6 bases from J, leaving 16 bases between. Germline values: CDR1 MNHNS, CDR2 SASEGT.

This chain links TRBV6-1 with TRBJ2-1; tentatively, D is TRBD2 (6 bases). Germline CDR1 MNHNS, CDR2 SASEGT. V shed 4 bases and J shed 2 bases, with 18 bases lying between them. There are 17 residues in the CDR3. This CDR3 reads CASSVIGLAYTYNEQFF. The CDR3 coding sequence is TGTGCCAGCAGTGTGATAGGGCTAGCGTATACCTACAATGAGCAGTTCTTC.

The chain couples TRBV25-1 to TRBJ2-1; 11 bases match TRBD2. This CDR3 is built from 17 residues. The trim removed 4 bases at V and 4 bases at J, leaving 9 bases unmatched. The germline gives CDR1 MGHDK, CDR2 SYGVNS. CDR3 coding DNA: TGTGCCAGCAGTGGTAGCGGGAGGGCCCATAGTTACAATGAGCAGTTCTTC. Amino acids: CASSGSGRAHSYNEQFF.

This chain uses TRBV5-1 with TRBJ1-2, with unresolved D. V was pared by 0 bases and J by 4 bases, with 10 bases between. The CDR3 length is 14 residues. Germline assignment: CDR1 SGHRS and CDR2 YFSETQ. CDR3 in DNA: TGCGCCAGCAGCTTGGTAACGGACCCCTATGGCTACACCTTC. Protein sequence: CASSLVTDPYGYTF.

The V call is TRBV20-1, the J call TRBJ2-3; D ambiguous. V was trimmed by 7 bases and J by 8 bases, leaving 13 bases between them. Germline CDR1 reads DFQATT; CDR2 reads SNEGSKA (reference sequence). The CDR3 has 11 residues. This CDR3 reads CSGLADPTQYF. The CDR3 bases are TGCAGTGGATTGGCGGATCCTACGCAGTATTTT.

This sequence joins TRBV6-5 and TRBJ2-7, with D perhaps TRBD2 (5 bases). CDR1 MNHEY and CDR2 SVGAGI come from the germline V gene. The length of the CDR3 is 11 residues. The V gene lost 6 bases and the J gene lost 7 bases, with 10 bases spanning the gap. The CDR3 sequence is CASRRTGEQYF. CDR3 bases: TGTGCCAGCAGACGCACGGGGGAGCAGTACTTC.

The V call is TRBV5-7, the J call TRBJ2-2, with D hard to call. TRBV5-7 is an ORF, with its function uncertain. This CDR3 region has 14 residues. V lost 4 bases and J lost 6, with 13 bases in between. The DNA of the CDR3 is TGTGCCAGCAGCGTAAACCATTTGTCCGGGGAGCTGTTTTTT. Its translation is CASSVNHLSGELFF.

The chain uses TRBV5-7 and TRBJ2-1; the D is unclear. TRBV5-7 is noted as an ORF with a role that remains uncertain. The germline V and J ends were trimmed by 1 base and 6 bases, with 11 bases remaining between them. The length of the CDR3 is 14 residues. CDR3 sequence (DNA): TGTGCCAGCAGCTTGAACAGAGGTGGCAATGAGCAGTTCTTC. This sequence encodes CASSLNRGGNEQFF.

This clone was found once. This chain uses TRBV2 with TRBJ2-3, with 12 bases identical to TRBD2. The CDR3 runs 15 residues. Trimming at V came to 3 bases and at J to 6 bases, leaving 4 bases not matched to a gene. Per germline, CDR1 SNHLY and CDR2 FYNNEI. In DNA, the CDR3 is TGTGCCAGCAGTGATTGGACTAGCGGGAAGGATACGCAGTATTTT. Protein product: CASSDWTSGKDTQYF.

The chain has TRBV28 and TRBJ1-2, with D possibly TRBD1 on 6 matching bases. Germline CDR1 is MDHEN and CDR2 is SYDVKM. CDR3 length: 15 amino acids. Trimming took off 5 bases at V and 4 bases at J, with 17 bases between the two ends. CDR3 nucleotides: TGTGCCAGCAGTCTTAGGGGACAAGGCGTCTATGGCTACACCTTC. It codes for CASSLRGQGVYGYTF.